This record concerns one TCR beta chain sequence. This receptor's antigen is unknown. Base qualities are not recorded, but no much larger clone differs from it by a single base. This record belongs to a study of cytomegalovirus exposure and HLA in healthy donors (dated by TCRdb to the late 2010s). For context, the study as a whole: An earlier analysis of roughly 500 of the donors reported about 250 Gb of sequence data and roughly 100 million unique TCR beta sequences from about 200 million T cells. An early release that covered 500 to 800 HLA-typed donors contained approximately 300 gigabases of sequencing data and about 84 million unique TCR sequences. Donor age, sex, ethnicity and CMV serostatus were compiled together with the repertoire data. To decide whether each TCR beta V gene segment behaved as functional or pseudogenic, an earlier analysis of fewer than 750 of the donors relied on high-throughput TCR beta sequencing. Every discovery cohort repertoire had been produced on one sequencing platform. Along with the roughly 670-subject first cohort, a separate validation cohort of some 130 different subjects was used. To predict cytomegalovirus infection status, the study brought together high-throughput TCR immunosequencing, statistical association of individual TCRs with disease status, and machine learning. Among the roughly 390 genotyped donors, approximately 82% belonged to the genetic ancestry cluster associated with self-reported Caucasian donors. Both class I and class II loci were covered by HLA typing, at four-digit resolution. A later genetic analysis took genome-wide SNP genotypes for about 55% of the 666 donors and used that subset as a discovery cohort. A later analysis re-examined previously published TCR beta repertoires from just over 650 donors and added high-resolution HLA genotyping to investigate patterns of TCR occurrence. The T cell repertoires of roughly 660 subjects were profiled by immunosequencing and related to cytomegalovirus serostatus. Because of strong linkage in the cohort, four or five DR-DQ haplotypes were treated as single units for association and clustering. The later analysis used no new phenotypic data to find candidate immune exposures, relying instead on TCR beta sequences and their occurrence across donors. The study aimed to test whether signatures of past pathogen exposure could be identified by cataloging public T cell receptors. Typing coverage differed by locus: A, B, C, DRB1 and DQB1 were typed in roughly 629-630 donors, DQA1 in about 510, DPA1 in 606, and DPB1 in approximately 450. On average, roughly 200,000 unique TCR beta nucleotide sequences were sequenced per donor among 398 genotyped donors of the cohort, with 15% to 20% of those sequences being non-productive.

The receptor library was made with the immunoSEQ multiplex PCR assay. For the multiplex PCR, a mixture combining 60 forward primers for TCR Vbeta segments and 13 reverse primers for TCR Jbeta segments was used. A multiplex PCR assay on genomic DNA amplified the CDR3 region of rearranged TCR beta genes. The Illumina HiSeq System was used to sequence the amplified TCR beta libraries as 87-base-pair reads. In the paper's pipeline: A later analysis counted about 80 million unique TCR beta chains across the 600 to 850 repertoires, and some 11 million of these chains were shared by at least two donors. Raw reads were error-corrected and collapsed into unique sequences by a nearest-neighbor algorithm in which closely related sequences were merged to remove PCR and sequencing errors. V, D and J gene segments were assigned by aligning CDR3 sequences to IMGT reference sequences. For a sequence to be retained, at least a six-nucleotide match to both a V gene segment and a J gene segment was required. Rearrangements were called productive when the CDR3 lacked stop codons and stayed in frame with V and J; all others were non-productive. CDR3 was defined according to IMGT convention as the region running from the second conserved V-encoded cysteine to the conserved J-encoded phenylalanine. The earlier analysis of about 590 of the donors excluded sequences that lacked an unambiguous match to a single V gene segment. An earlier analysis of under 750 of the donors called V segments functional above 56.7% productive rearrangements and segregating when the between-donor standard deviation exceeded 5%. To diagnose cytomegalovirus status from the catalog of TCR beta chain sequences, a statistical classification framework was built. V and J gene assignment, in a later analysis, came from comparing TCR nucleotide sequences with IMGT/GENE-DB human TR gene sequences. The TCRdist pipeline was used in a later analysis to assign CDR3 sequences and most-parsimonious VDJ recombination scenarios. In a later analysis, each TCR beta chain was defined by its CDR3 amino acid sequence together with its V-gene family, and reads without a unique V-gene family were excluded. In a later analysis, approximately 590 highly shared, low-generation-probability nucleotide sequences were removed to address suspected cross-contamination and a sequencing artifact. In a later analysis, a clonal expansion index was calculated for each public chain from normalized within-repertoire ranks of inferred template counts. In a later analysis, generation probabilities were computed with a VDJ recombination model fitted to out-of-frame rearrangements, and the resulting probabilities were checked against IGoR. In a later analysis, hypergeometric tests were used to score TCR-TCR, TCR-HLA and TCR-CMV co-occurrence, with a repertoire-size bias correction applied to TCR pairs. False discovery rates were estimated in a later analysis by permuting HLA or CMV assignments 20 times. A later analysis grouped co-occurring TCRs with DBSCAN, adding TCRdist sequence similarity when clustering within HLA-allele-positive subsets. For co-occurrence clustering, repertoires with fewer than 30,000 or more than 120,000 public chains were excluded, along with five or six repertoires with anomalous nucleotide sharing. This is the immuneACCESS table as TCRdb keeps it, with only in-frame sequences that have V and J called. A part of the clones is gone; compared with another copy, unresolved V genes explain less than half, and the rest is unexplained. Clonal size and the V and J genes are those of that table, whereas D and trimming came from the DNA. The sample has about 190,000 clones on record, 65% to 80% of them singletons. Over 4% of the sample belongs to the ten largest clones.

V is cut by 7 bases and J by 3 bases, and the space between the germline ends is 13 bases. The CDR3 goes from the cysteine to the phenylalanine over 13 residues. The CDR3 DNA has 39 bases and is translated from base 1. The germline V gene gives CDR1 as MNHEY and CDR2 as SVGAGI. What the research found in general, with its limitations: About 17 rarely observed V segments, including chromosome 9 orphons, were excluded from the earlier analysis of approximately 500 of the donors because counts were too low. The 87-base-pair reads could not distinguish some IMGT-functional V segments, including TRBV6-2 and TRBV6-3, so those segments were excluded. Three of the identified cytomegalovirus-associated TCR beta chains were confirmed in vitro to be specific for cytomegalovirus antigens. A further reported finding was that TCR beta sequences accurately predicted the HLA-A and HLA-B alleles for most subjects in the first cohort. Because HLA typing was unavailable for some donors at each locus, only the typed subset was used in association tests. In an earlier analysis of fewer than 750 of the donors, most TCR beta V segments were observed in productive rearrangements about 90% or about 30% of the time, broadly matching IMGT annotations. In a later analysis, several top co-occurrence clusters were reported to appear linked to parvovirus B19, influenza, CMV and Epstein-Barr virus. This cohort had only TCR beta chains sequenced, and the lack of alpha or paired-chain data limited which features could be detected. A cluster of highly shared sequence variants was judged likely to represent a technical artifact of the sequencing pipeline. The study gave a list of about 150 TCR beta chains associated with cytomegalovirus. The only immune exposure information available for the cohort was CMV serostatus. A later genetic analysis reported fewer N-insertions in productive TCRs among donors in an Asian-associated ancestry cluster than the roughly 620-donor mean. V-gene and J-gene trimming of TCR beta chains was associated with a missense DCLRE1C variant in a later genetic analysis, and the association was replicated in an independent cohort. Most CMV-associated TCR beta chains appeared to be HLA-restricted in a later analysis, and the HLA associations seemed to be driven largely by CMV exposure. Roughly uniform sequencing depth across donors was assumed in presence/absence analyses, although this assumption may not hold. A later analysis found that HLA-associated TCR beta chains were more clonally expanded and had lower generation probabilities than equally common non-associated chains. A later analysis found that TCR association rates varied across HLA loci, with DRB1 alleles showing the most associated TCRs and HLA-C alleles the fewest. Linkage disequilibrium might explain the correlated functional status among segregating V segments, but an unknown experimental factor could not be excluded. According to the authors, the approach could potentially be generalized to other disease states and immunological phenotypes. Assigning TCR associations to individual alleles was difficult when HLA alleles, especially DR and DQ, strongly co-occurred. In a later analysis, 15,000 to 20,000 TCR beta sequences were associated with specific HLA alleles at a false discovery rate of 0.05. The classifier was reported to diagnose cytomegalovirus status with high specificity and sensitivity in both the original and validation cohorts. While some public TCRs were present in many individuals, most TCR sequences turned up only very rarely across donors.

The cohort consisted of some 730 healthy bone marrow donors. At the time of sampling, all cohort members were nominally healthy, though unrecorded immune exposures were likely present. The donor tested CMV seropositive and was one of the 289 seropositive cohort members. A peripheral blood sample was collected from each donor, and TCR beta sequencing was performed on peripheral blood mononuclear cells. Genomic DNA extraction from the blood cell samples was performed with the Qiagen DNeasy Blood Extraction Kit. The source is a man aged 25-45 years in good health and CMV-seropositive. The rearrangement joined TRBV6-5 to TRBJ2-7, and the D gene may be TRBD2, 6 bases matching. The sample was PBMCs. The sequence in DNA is TGTGCCAGCACCCCAAGGGAGGACTACGAGCAGTACTTC. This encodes CASTPREDYEQYF.